This T cell receptor beta chain was found in a study of shared clonotypes between healthy human individuals. For the study at large: Participating donors consisted of a couple of women and a few men aged 18 to 49.

Source study methods: Sequence data from immunoSEQ were junction-only and lacked quality scores; consequently, filtering differed. Repertoires were generated with immunoSEQ multiplex PCR, while TCRdb's copy carries only in-frame clones and drops some. For V, J and clone size, that table is used; D and trimming come from the DNA. The sample lists roughly 2.5 million clones; roughly 92% were seen once. Germline V CDR1 and CDR2: SGHAT, FQNNGV. This CDR3 is 15 amino acids long. V was trimmed by 4 bases and J by 3 bases, leaving 16 bases between them. Study-wide points: Naive CD4 clonotypes were shared across several donors at roughly 5%.

In regard to this clone: What it binds is unknown.

The V and J genes are TRBV11-2 and TRBJ2-7; D is perhaps TRBD1 (5 bases). Sequencing used naive CD4+ T cells sorted from blood. Subset meaning: CD45RA+ positively selected. The receptor was derived from a man between 18 and 35 years old in good health. For the CDR3, the DNA is TGTGCCAGCAGCTCACGACAGCTGGTAGGCTACGAGCAGTACTTC. Its translation is CASSSRQLVGYEQYF.